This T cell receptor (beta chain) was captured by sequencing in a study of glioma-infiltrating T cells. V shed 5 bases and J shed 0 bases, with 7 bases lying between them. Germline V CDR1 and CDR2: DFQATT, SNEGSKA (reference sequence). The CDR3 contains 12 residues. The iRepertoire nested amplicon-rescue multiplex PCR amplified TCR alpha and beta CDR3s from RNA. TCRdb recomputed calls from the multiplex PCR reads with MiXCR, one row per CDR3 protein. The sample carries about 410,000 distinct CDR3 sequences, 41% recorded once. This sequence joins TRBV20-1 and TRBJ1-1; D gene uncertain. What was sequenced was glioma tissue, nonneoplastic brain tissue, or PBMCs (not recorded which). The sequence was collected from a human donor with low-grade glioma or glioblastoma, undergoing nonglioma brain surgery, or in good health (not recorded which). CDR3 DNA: TGCAGTGCTGCCCGGATGAACACTGAAGCTTTCTTT. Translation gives CSAARMNTEAFF.